This TCR beta chain stems from a study of cytomegalovirus exposure and HLA in healthy donors (dated by TCRdb to 2017 to 2019). In the study overall: In an earlier analysis of some 550 of the donors, about 260 Gb of sequence data and some 120 million unique TCR beta sequences from about 180 million T cells were reported. An early release that covered about 640 HLA-typed donors contained 250 to 350 gigabases of sequencing data and around 80 million unique TCR sequences. Among the approximately 430 genotyped donors, approximately 77% belonged to the genetic ancestry cluster associated with self-reported Caucasian donors. The study aimed to test whether signatures of past pathogen exposure could be identified by cataloging public T cell receptors. The study profiled the T cell repertoires of approximately 700 subjects by immunosequencing and related them to cytomegalovirus serostatus. In addition to the first cohort of approximately 650 subjects, a separate validation cohort of some 120 different subjects was used. The study combined high-throughput TCR immunosequencing, statistical association of individual TCRs with disease status, and machine learning to predict cytomegalovirus infection status. A later analysis re-examined previously published TCR beta repertoires from just over 650 donors and added high-resolution HLA genotyping to investigate patterns of TCR occurrence. In the later analysis, no new phenotypic data were used to find candidate immune exposures; instead, reliance was placed on TCR beta sequences and their occurrence across donors. To decide whether each TCR beta V gene segment behaved as functional or pseudogenic, an earlier analysis of some 600 of the donors relied on high-throughput TCR beta sequencing. Alongside the repertoire data, information on donor age, sex, ethnicity and CMV serostatus was compiled. A later genetic analysis took genome-wide SNP genotypes for 398 of the 666 donors and used that subset as a discovery cohort. All discovery cohort repertoires had been generated using a single sequencing platform. Both class I and class II loci were covered by HLA typing, at four-digit resolution. The number of typed donors differed by locus: about 629-640 for A, B, C, DRB1 and DQB1; approximately 530 for DQA1; over 600 for DPA1; and 400 to 480 for DPB1. Because of strong linkage in the cohort, five DR-DQ haplotypes were treated as single units for association and clustering. Across approximately 400 genotyped donors of the cohort, an average of roughly 250,000 unique TCR beta nucleotide sequences per donor were sequenced, and around 20% of those sequences were non-productive.

The investigation overall reported the following: A total of fewer than 200 TCR beta chains were listed by the study as associated with cytomegalovirus. In a later genetic analysis, a missense DCLRE1C variant was associated with V-gene and J-gene trimming of TCR beta chains, and the association was replicated in an independent cohort. The 87-base-pair reads could not distinguish some IMGT-functional V segments, including TRBV6-2 and TRBV6-3, so those segments were excluded. A later analysis reported that several top co-occurrence clusters appeared linked to parvovirus B19, influenza, CMV and Epstein-Barr virus. Strong co-occurrence of HLA alleles, especially DR and DQ, made assigning TCR associations to individual alleles difficult. Roughly uniform sequencing depth across donors was assumed in presence/absence analyses, although this assumption may not hold. Because counts were too low, seventeen rarely observed V segments, including chromosome 9 orphons, were excluded from the earlier analysis of 500 to 700 of the donors. A further reported finding was that TCR beta sequences accurately predicted the HLA-A and HLA-B alleles for most subjects in the first cohort. According to a later genetic analysis, donors in an Asian-associated ancestry cluster had fewer N-insertions in productive TCRs than the roughly 670-donor mean. While some public TCRs were present in many individuals, most TCR sequences turned up only very rarely across donors. The authors suggested that the approach could potentially be extended to other disease states and immunological phenotypes. In vitro tests confirmed that a few of the cytomegalovirus-associated TCR beta chains recognize cytomegalovirus antigens. Only TCR beta chains were sequenced in this cohort, and the absence of alpha or paired-chain data limited detectable features. In both the original and validation cohorts, the classifier was reported to diagnose cytomegalovirus status with high specificity and sensitivity. For the cohort, immune exposure information was limited to CMV serostatus. According to a later analysis, most CMV-associated TCR beta chains appeared to be HLA-restricted, and the HLA associations seemed to be driven largely by CMV exposure. A group of highly shared sequence variants was considered likely to be a technical artifact of the sequencing pipeline. A later analysis found that TCR association rates varied across HLA loci, with DRB1 alleles showing the most associated TCRs and HLA-C alleles the fewest. At a false discovery rate of 0.05, a later analysis linked about 17,000 TCR beta sequences to specific HLA alleles. Compared with equally common non-associated chains, HLA-associated TCR beta chains in a later analysis were more clonally expanded and had lower generation probabilities. Linkage disequilibrium might explain the correlated functional status among segregating V segments, but an unknown experimental factor could not be excluded. An earlier analysis of around 500 of the donors showed that most TCR beta V segments appeared in productive rearrangements either about 87% or about 30% of the time, which broadly matched IMGT annotations. HLA typing was unavailable for some donors at each locus, so association tests used only the typed subset.

Libraries were prepared through the immunoSEQ multiplex PCR assay. For the multiplex PCR, a mixture combining 60 forward primers for TCR Vbeta segments and 13 reverse primers for TCR Jbeta segments was used. Amplification of the CDR3 region of rearranged TCR beta genes was performed with a multiplex PCR assay on genomic DNA. The amplified TCR beta libraries were sequenced on the Illumina HiSeq System as 87-base-pair reads. In the original analysis: Across the 700 or so repertoires, a later analysis counted 80 million or so unique TCR beta chains, some 11 million of which were shared by at least two donors. Raw reads were error-corrected and collapsed into unique sequences with a nearest-neighbor algorithm that merged closely related sequences to remove PCR and sequencing errors. CDR3 sequences were aligned to IMGT reference sequences to assign V, D and J gene segments. Each retained sequence needed at least a six-nucleotide match to both a V gene segment and a J gene segment. Rearrangements were classified as productive when the CDR3 lacked stop codons and remained in frame with V and J, and all other rearrangements were classified as non-productive. Following IMGT convention, CDR3 was defined as the stretch from the second conserved V-encoded cysteine up to the conserved J-encoded phenylalanine. In an earlier analysis of 550 to 650 of the donors, sequences lacking an unambiguous match to a single V gene segment were excluded. An earlier analysis of about 590 of the donors classified V segments as functional when productive rearrangements were above 56.7% and as segregating when the standard deviation between donors was above 5%. A statistical classification framework was developed to diagnose cytomegalovirus status using the catalog of TCR beta chain sequences. In a later analysis, TCR nucleotide sequences were compared against IMGT/GENE-DB human TR gene sequences so that V and J genes could be assigned. A later analysis assigned CDR3 sequences and most-parsimonious VDJ recombination scenarios with the TCRdist pipeline. In a later analysis, each TCR beta chain was defined by its CDR3 amino acid sequence together with its V-gene family, and reads without a unique V-gene family were excluded. To address suspected cross-contamination and a sequencing artifact, a later analysis removed around 590 highly shared, low-generation-probability nucleotide sequences. In a later analysis, a clonal expansion index for each public chain was calculated from normalized within-repertoire ranks of inferred template counts. In a later analysis, generation probabilities were computed with a VDJ recombination model fitted to out-of-frame rearrangements, and the resulting probabilities were checked against IGoR. A later analysis scored TCR-TCR, TCR-HLA and TCR-CMV co-occurrence with hypergeometric tests, applying a repertoire-size bias correction to TCR pairs. To estimate false discovery rates, a later analysis permuted the HLA or CMV assignments 20 times. In a later analysis, co-occurring TCRs were grouped using DBSCAN, with TCRdist sequence similarity added in when clustering inside HLA-allele-positive subsets. Co-occurrence clustering excluded repertoires with fewer than 30,000 or more than 120,000 public chains, plus five with anomalous nucleotide sharing. This immuneACCESS table, as held by TCRdb, lists in-frame sequences with V and J called but not all clones. Of the missing ones, under half trace to an unresolved V gene in checked studies; the others have no known cause. For V, J and clone size, that table is used; D and trimming come from the DNA. This sample comprises 150,000 to 200,000 clones, 75% of them detected only once. The ten most abundant clones make up around 11% of the sample.

The cohort comprised some 730 healthy bone marrow donors. At the time of sampling, all cohort members were nominally healthy, though unrecorded immune exposures were likely present. The donor tested CMV seropositive and was one of the 289 seropositive cohort members. A peripheral blood sample was provided by each donor, and peripheral blood mononuclear cells were used for TCR beta sequencing. Genomic DNA was extracted from the blood cell samples with the Qiagen DNeasy Blood Extraction Kit. To note about this clone: There is no known antigen for this receptor. There are no base qualities to consult, and no much larger clone falls within one base.

V has 3 bases trimmed and J has 4 bases trimmed; junction bases matching no gene number 14. The CDR3 numbers 17 residues from cysteine through phenylalanine. The read is trimmed to its CDR3 DNA, 51 bases read in frame from base 1. CDR1 MDHEN and CDR2 SYDVKM are derived from the germline V gene. Material: PBMCs. This clonotype was sampled from a man between 18 and 35 years old in good health and CMV-seropositive. The V gene is TRBV28 and the J gene is TRBJ2-7; TRBD2 agrees with 8 junctional bases. The encoded CDR3 is CASSFSRQAGVWYEQYF. The DNA sequence follows: TGTGCCAGCAGTTTTTCTCGGCAAGCGGGAGTTTGGTACGAGCAGTACTTC. Outside the CDR3, residues come from the reference TRBV28 and TRBJ2-7 proteins, so the full variable domain is: DVKVTQSSRYLVKRTGEKVFLECVQDMDHENMFWYRQDPGLGLRLIYFSYDVKMKEKGDIPEGYSVSREKKERFSLILESASTNQTSMYLCASSFSRQAGVWYEQYFGPGTRLTVT.